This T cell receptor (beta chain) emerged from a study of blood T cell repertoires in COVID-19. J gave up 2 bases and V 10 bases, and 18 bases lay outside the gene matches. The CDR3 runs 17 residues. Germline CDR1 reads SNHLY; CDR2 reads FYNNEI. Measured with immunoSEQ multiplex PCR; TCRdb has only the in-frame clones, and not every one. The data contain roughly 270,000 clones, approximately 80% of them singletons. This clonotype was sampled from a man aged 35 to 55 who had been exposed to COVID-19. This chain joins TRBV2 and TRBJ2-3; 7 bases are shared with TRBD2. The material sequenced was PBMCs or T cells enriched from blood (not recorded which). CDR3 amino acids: CATTAVTSSSYTDTQYF. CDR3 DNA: TGTGCCACGACCGCGGTGACTAGCAGCTCCTACACAGATACGCAGTATTTT.